This passage covers 21 T cell receptor beta chains from one sample sequenced in a study of T-cell memory formation after mild COVID-19. TCRdb processed the 5' RACE reads anew with MiXCR; each CDR3 protein has one entry. Found here are around 320,000 distinct CDR3 sequences, around 28% of them singletons; the top ten hold about 13%. Sequenced input: PBMCs or a T cell subset sorted from them (not recorded which). The source of these receptors is an adult woman who had mild COVID-19 (a few samples of this study predate the infection). Cell type and time point are not known.

The chain has TRBV2 and TRBJ2-7; D is possibly TRBD1 (5 bases). V gave up 5 bases and J gave up 6 bases, with 8 bases separating them. Germline CDR1 SNHLY, CDR2 FYNNEI. The CDR3 spans 11 residues. The CDR3 loop is CASSWTSEQYF. Here the CDR3 DNA reads TGTGCCAGCAGTTGGACATCCGAGCAGTACTTC.

V and J are TRBV6-5 and TRBJ1-2; 7 bases agree with TRBD1. Trimming cost V 5 bases and J 4 bases; bases outside gene matches: 7. The CDR3 is 14 amino acids. From germline, CDR1 is MNHEY and CDR2 SVGAGI. CDR3 amino acids: CASSPARDSYGYTF. The CDR3 DNA sequence: TGTGCCAGCAGTCCCGCCCGGGACAGCTATGGCTACACCTTC.

The chain uses TRBV25-1 and TRBJ2-5; D is possibly TRBD2 (6 bases). The germline gives CDR1 MGHDK, CDR2 SYGVNS. Trimming left V 5 bases short and J 9 bases short, with 22 bases between. The length of the CDR3 is 15 residues. The CDR3 nucleotides are TGTGCCAGCAGTACGGCACGGACGGACCCGGGGGCCCAGTACTTC. It codes for CASSTARTDPGAQYF.

Written as DNA, the CDR3 is TGCAGTGCTAGAAAGACTAGCGGGAGGGGTTCAGATACGCAGTATTTT. This translates into CSARKTSGRGSDTQYF. This rearrangement joins TRBV20-1 to TRBJ2-3; 14 bases map to TRBD2. Germline loops: CDR1 DFQATT, CDR2 SNEGSKA (reference sequence). Trimming at V came to 2 bases and at J to 4 bases, leaving 5 bases not matched to a gene. CDR3 length equals 16 residues.

The chain is built from TRBV24-1 and TRBJ2-3; a weak D match, TRBD1 (6 bases). Trimming took 0 bases from V and 6 from J, leaving 9 bases between them. The CDR3 totals 14 residues. From germline, CDR1 is KGHDR and CDR2 SFDVKD. The CDR3 region is CATSDLSGVDTQYF. CDR3 nucleotides: TGTGCCACCAGTGATTTGTCAGGGGTGGATACGCAGTATTTT.

The rearrangement uses TRBV2 and TRBJ2-7; 9 bases align to TRBD1. The junction had 6 bases not matched to a gene; V was cut back by 1 base and J by 5 bases. This CDR3 region has 15 residues. Germline assignment: CDR1 SNHLY and CDR2 FYNNEI. The CDR3 here is CASSEGGTGLHEQYF. In nucleotides, the CDR3 is TGTGCCAGCAGTGAAGGTGGGACAGGGCTACACGAGCAGTACTTC.

This clonotype occurred many times. The chain employs TRBV6-2 or TRBV6-3 and TRBJ2-1; 13 bases map to TRBD2. The CDR3 consists of 15 residues. With 5 bases clipped from V and 6 bases from J, the junction kept 4 bases outside the gene matches. In germline, CDR1 is MNHEY, CDR2 SVGEGT. CDR3 amino acids: CASSATSGGRNEQFF. The CDR3 nucleotides are TGTGCCAGCAGTGCGACTAGCGGGGGGCGCAATGAGCAGTTCTTC.

The V call is TRBV6-2 or TRBV6-3, the J call TRBJ1-5, with 7 bases lining up with TRBD1. The length of the CDR3 is 16 residues. Trimming at V came to 5 bases and at J to 6 bases, leaving 13 bases not matched to a gene. Germline-derived CDR1 and CDR2 are MNHEY and SVGEGT. The CDR3 protein is CASSPLMTGLRQPQHF. The CDR3 coding sequence is TGTGCCAGCAGTCCGCTAATGACAGGGCTGCGTCAGCCCCAGCATTTT.

The V call is TRBV7-2, the J call TRBJ2-3; 14 nucleotides agree with TRBD2. Trimming removed 4 bases from V and 2 bases from J; junction bases left unmatched: 5. In germline, CDR1 is SGHTA, CDR2 FQGNSA. The length of the CDR3 is 17 residues. The CDR3 here is CASSYRLAGGYTDTQYF. The CDR3 nucleotides read TGTGCCAGCAGCTATAGACTAGCGGGGGGGTACACAGATACGCAGTATTTT.

The genes are TRBV12-3 or TRBV12-4 and TRBJ2-7; no clear D gene. The V end was cut by 2 bases, the J end by 6 bases, with 14 bases between. This CDR3 region has 14 residues. The CDR3 spells CASSLPWVPFEQYF. In DNA, the CDR3 is TGTGCCAGCAGTTTACCCTGGGTTCCGTTCGAGCAGTACTTC.

This chain connects TRBV20-1 to TRBJ1-5; D is unclear. Looked up from germline, CDR1 is DFQATT and CDR2 is SNEGSKA (reference sequence). V was trimmed by 3 bases and J by 6 bases, leaving 9 bases between them. The CDR3 covers 12 residues. The CDR3 protein is CSARPGSQPQHF. CDR3 nucleotide sequence: TGCAGTGCTAGGCCGGGATCTCAGCCCCAGCATTTT.

The genes are TRBV5-1 and TRBJ2-5, with 7 bases matching TRBD1. J lost 4 bases, V lost 3 bases, and 3 bases had no gene match. Germline V gene data show CDR1 as SGHRS and CDR2 as YFSETQ. The CDR3 runs 13 residues. Written as DNA, the CDR3 is TGCGCCAGCAGCTGGAACAGGGGAGAGACCCAGTACTTC. It translates to CASSWNRGETQYF.

This clonotype was counted between two and nine times. The CDR3, as DNA: TGCAGTGCTAGAGACCCCGCGTTTGGGGTATCGGGGCTAAACTCTGGAAACACCATATATTTT. It specifies CSARDPAFGVSGLNSGNTIYF. The genes are TRBV20-1 and TRBJ1-3, with D possibly being TRBD1 (5 bases). The CDR3 is 21 residues long. Between the trimmed V and J ends, which lost 0 bases and 0 bases, there was a span of 27 bases. CDR1 and CDR2 from the germline V gene are DFQATT and SNEGSKA (reference sequence).

This clonotype came up many times. The chain carries TRBV27 and TRBJ2-6; tentatively, D is TRBD2 (5 bases). The V end was cut by 6 bases, the J end by 0 bases, with 12 bases between. CDR1 and CDR2 from the germline V gene are MNHEY and SMNVEV (reference sequence). The CDR3 is made up of 16 amino acids. This chain's CDR3 is CASSLTGFSGANVLTF. CDR3 nucleotides: TGTGCCAGCAGCTTAACGGGGTTCTCTGGGGCCAACGTCCTGACTTTC. Full variable domain (missing parts from reference TRBV27 and TRBJ2-6): EAQVTQNPRYLITVTGKKLTVTCSQNMNHEYMSWYRQDPGLGLRQIYYSMNVEVTDKGDVPEGYKVSRKEKRNFPLILESPSPNQTSLYFCASSLTGFSGANVLTFGAGSRLTVL.

This clonotype was counted between two and nine times. The chain combines TRBV5-1 with TRBJ2-2, with D maybe TRBD1 (5 bases). Trimming pared 0 bases from V and 4 bases from J, leaving 13 bases between. CDR3 length: 16 amino acids. Germline-derived CDR1 and CDR2 are SGHRS and YFSETQ. For the CDR3, the DNA is TGCGCCAGCAGCTTGGCCGGCAGGGCCGGCACCGGGGAGCTGTTTTTT. Its translation is CASSLAGRAGTGELFF.

The rearrangement uses TRBV5-1 and TRBJ2-1, with 13 bases fitting TRBD2. Germline V gene lookup returns CDR1 SGHRS and CDR2 YFSETQ. The V gene end was trimmed by 0 bases and the J gene end by 7 bases; junction bases not matched to a gene: 7. This CDR3 has 17 amino acids. CDR3 coding DNA: TGCGCCAGCAGCTTGGACCTCGGGACTAGCGGGACGAATGAGCAGTTCTTC. This codes for CASSLDLGTSGTNEQFF.

This clonotype occurred a few times. The rearrangement uses TRBV30 and TRBJ2-7; tentatively, D is TRBD1 or TRBD2 (6 bases each). The V gene lost 3 bases and the J gene lost 6 bases, with 15 bases spanning the gap. Germline CDR1 reads GTSNPN; CDR2 reads SVGIG (reference sequence). The CDR3 contains 13 residues. The CDR3 region has the DNA TGTGCCTGGAGCCGGGAGTTGACAGGCGAGCAGTACTTC. As protein: CAWSRELTGEQYF.

This clonotype occurred a few times. The J gene is TRBJ2-3, the V gene TRBV18; a weak D match, TRBD1 (5 bases). Trimming took 0 bases from V and 4 from J, leaving 14 bases between them. CDR3 size: 16 residues. The germline gives CDR1 KGHSH, CDR2 LQKENI. This CDR3 reads CASSPPITTRADTQYF. The DNA for the CDR3 is TGTGCCAGCTCACCACCGATCACTACCAGGGCAGATACGCAGTATTTT.

Only a few counts were recorded for this clonotype. V is TRBV12-3 or TRBV12-4 and J is TRBJ2-7; D unclear. This CDR3 spans 16 amino acids. V lost 1 base to trimming and J lost 3 bases, with 16 bases between them. The CDR3 DNA reads TGTGCCAGCAGTTTAGAGAGAGGTTTCGGGCGCTACGAGCAGTACTTC. Protein: CASSLERGFGRYEQYF.

This clonotype has a handful of counts. The CDR3 region has the DNA TGTGCCAGCAGTCACCGGACTAGCGGGGAATACAATGAGCAGTTCTTC. The encoded protein is CASSHRTSGEYNEQFF. J is TRBJ2-1 and V is TRBV6-5; 12 bases are a match to TRBD2. The CDR3 is 16 residues long. V shed 5 bases and J 4 bases; nucleotides not matched to a gene: 6. Germline V gene sequence: CDR1 MNHEY, CDR2 SVGAGI.

This clonotype was detected only a few times. The chain is built from TRBV6-1 and TRBJ2-3, with 9 bases lining up with TRBD2. The CDR3 has 15 residues. CDR1 and CDR2 (germline): MNHNS, SASEGT. V trimming: 6 bases; J trimming: 6 bases; junction bases outside the gene matches: 10. This CDR3 reads CASRDTSGFGDTQYF. DNA for the CDR3: TGTGCCAGCAGGGATACTAGCGGGTTCGGGGATACGCAGTATTTT.